Listed below are T cell receptor beta chains from one sample, sequenced in a study of blood T cell repertoires in COVID-19. Clones were sequenced by immunoSEQ multiplex PCR, and TCRdb holds only the in-frame ones, with some missing. The table lists 250,000 or so clones, 88% of them singletons, with more than 0.95% in the top ten. Material: peripheral blood. These receptors were collected from a woman aged 40 to 50 who had recovered from COVID-19. The conserved cysteine and the conserved F or W are not part of the CDR3 here.

v_call cdr3_aa
TRBV18 ASSPSPGEGYT
TRBV18 ASRGAQETQY
TRBV27 ASSLGRFNYGYT
TRBV5-5 ASSLNGDYGYT
TRBV2 ASPLGDSQETQY
TRBV6-4 ASSDSGGWGYT
TRBV6-2/TRBV6-3 ASSYEGGGPEPTYGYT
TRBV29-1 SVEARLAGNGQF
TRBV19 ASRTPGQGHGYT
TRBV7-2 ASSPPGLAGVRQY
TRBV4-1 ASSRGLPDGEQY
TRBV5-1 ASTRGTGMGTEAF
TRBV19 ASSIGTVHYEQY
TRBV5-8 ASSLGQLSNTEAF
TRBV20-1 SASGRLNTEAF
TRBV10-3 AIRGARDGQNEKLF
TRBV7-9 ASSLVGTGTHEQY
TRBV24-1 ATKGTGGAESTGYT
TRBV7-8 ASSPDTSGGYGYT
TRBV6-5 ASRGDRDYGYT
TRBV9 ASSLRTGGSYNEQF
TRBV7-9 ASSQGTGTVQF
TRBV10-1 ASSESKGATVSTDTQY
TRBV11-3 ASSSPPAGNTEAF
TRBV7-3 ASSSSGNGADTQY
TRBV5-6 ASTRQGPVGYT
TRBV5-4 ASNPQGASSGANVLT
TRBV11-2 ASSFRRDSYNEQF